Following are 28 T cell receptor beta chains from one sample sequenced in a study of identical twins. TCRdb re-called the 5' RACE reads with MiXCR, one entry per CDR3 protein. The sample has hundreds of thousands of distinct CDR3 sequences; over 8.5% are singletons. These data were likewise used in another study, on yellow fever vaccine responses in identical twins.

Sequencing was done on a sample of PBMCs. The origin of the receptors is a woman under 30 in good health.

This clonotype was recorded at least ten times. The J gene is TRBJ2-1, the V gene TRBV28, with TRBD2 matching 7 bases. J lost 0 bases, V lost 6 bases, and 5 bases had no gene match. This CDR3 region has 15 residues. Germline assignment: CDR1 MDHEN and CDR2 SYDVKM. The CDR3 loop is CASSQRESSYNEQFF. The CDR3 coding sequence is TGTGCCAGCAGCCAGCGGGAAAGCTCCTACAATGAGCAGTTCTTC. Full variable domain (missing parts from reference TRBV28 and TRBJ2-1): DVKVTQSSRYLVKRTGEKVFLECVQDMDHENMFWYRQDPGLGLRLIYFSYDVKMKEKGDIPEGYSVSREKKERFSLILESASTNQTSMYLCASSQRESSYNEQFFGPGTRLTVL.

Ten or more counts support this clonotype. The V and J genes are TRBV10-3 and TRBJ2-5; possible D gene TRBD1, 6 bases. Germline lookup yields CDR1 ENHRY and CDR2 SYGVKD. The CDR3 extends over 13 amino acids. V shed 6 bases and J shed 5 bases, with 13 bases lying between them. The CDR3 DNA follows: TGTGCCATCAGCCGGGACATCGGCGAGACCCAGTACTTC. This encodes CAISRDIGETQYF.

The V gene is TRBV30, the J gene TRBJ2-7; 10 nucleotides align to TRBD1. V trimming: 5 bases; J trimming: 3 bases; junction bases outside the gene matches: 7. The germline V gene has CDR1 GTSNPN and CDR2 SVGIG (reference sequence). CDR3 size: 14 residues. The CDR3, as DNA: TGTGCCTGGGGAGGGACAGGGGCTAACTACGAGCAGTACTTC. It yields the protein CAWGGTGANYEQYF.

There are a few counts of this clonotype. V is TRBV20-1 and J is TRBJ2-5, with 11 bases identical to TRBD2. This CDR3 comprises 14 residues. V lost 5 bases, J lost 3 bases, and 5 bases stayed unmatched. The germline CDR1 and CDR2 sequences are DFQATT and SNEGSKA (reference sequence). The CDR3, as DNA: TGCAGTGCTCCTGGGACTAGCGGCAAAGAGACCCAGTACTTC. Protein product: CSAPGTSGKETQYF.

This clonotype was counted ten times or more. This chain connects TRBV7-2 to TRBJ1-4; TRBD1 agrees at 10 bases. CDR1 and CDR2 (germline): SGHTA, FQGNSA. With 5 bases clipped from V and 7 bases from J, the junction kept 4 bases outside the gene matches. The CDR3 is 14 residues long. The CDR3 reads CASSQTGGSEKLFF. The CDR3 DNA follows: TGTGCCAGCAGCCAGACAGGGGGCAGTGAAAAACTGTTTTTT. The whole variable domain, filled in from reference TRBV7-2 and TRBJ1-4, reads GAGVSQSPSNKVTEKGKDVELRCDPISGHTALYWYRQSLGQGLEFLIYFQGNSAPDKSGLPSDRFSAERTGGSVSTLTIQRTQQEDSAVYLCASSQTGGSEKLFFGSGTQLSVL.

V gene TRBV20-1 combines with J gene TRBJ2-3, with D possibly matching TRBD1 (7 bases). V lost 6 bases and J lost 3, with 13 bases in between. The germline V gene encodes CDR1 DFQATT and CDR2 SNEGSKA (reference sequence). The CDR3 spans 13 residues. CDR3: CSATTGRTDTQYF. The CDR3 DNA reads as TGCAGTGCCACGACAGGGAGGACAGATACGCAGTATTTT.

This clonotype was counted between two and nine times. The chain links TRBV4-3 to TRBJ2-7; perhaps TRBD1 as D (5 bases). Deletions cut 0 bases from V and 3 bases from J, with 12 bases between. This CDR3 comprises 15 residues. CDR1 is LGHNA, CDR2 YSLEER, per germline. CDR3 bases: TGCGCCAGCAGCCAAGACAGGGTAGGGTTCTACGAGCAGTACTTC. Residues: CASSQDRVGFYEQYF.

CDR3 sequence: CASSQDGRGSGNTIYF. As DNA, the CDR3 is TGTGCCAGCAGCCAAGACGGAAGGGGCTCTGGAAACACCATATATTTT. The chain is built from TRBV3-1 and TRBJ1-3; a possible D gene is TRBD1 (5 bases). V shed 0 bases and J shed 0 bases, with 9 bases lying between them. Germline V gene lookup returns CDR1 LGHDT and CDR2 YNNKEL (reference sequence). This CDR3 region has 16 residues. Filled out from reference TRBV3-1 and TRBJ1-3, the complete variable domain reads DTAVSQTPKYLVTQMGNDKSIKCEQNLGHDTMYWYKQDSKKFLKIMFSYNNKELIINETVPNRFSPKSPDKAHLNLHINSLELGDSAVYFCASSQDGRGSGNTIYFGEGSWLTVV.

This clonotype was seen a handful of times. This chain uses TRBV27 with TRBJ2-7; D gene uncertain. V lost 3 bases and J 3 bases, leaving 18 bases between the germline ends. Germline CDR1 and CDR2: MNHEY and SMNVEV (reference sequence). The CDR3 has 16 amino acids. CDR3 nucleotides: TGTGCCAGCAGTTTTTCGGCCCCTCCGACTCTCTACGAGCAGTACTTC. Its protein product is CASSFSAPPTLYEQYF.

This clonotype was picked up many times. This chain links TRBV20-1 with TRBJ1-5, with D possibly being TRBD1 (5 bases). Germline-derived CDR1 and CDR2 are DFQATT and SNEGSKA (reference sequence). Trimming took 0 bases from V and 0 from J, leaving 9 bases between them. The CDR3 is 15 amino acids. The CDR3 protein is CSARESGGSNQPQHF. The CDR3 DNA is TGCAGTGCTAGAGAGTCTGGGGGTAGCAATCAGCCCCAGCATTTT.

The rearrangement joins TRBV25-1 to TRBJ2-3; D might be TRBD1 or TRBD2, each matching 6 bases. The CDR3 length is 15 residues. V was cut by 5 bases and J by 2 bases, with 14 bases left in between. Looked up from germline, CDR1 is MGHDK and CDR2 is SYGVNS. The chain's CDR3 is CASSFPGGITDTQYF. Written as DNA, the CDR3 is TGTGCCAGCAGTTTTCCCGGGGGCATCACAGATACGCAGTATTTT.

Only a few counts were recorded for this clonotype. This sequence joins TRBV27 and TRBJ2-1; maybe TRBD2 (5 bases). V lost 2 bases to trimming and J lost 5 bases, with 10 bases between them. The CDR3 loop spans 14 amino acids. Germline V lookup: CDR1 MNHEY, CDR2 SMNVEV (reference sequence). Here the CDR3 reads CASSLEGPNNEQFF. The CDR3 coding sequence is TGTGCCAGCAGTTTAGAGGGTCCCAACAATGAGCAGTTCTTC.

V gene TRBV11-1 combines with J gene TRBJ2-1, with a tentative D call TRBD2 (5 bases). The CDR3 is 16 amino acids. Germline CDR1 is SGHAT and CDR2 is FQDESV (reference sequence). V was trimmed by 3 bases and J by 5 bases, leaving 17 bases between them. The CDR3 nucleotides read TGTGCCAGCAGCTTTACCATCGGGGAGTATGACAATGAGCAGTTCTTC. Translating it yields CASSFTIGEYDNEQFF.

In this sample, this clonotype turned up many times. The chain recombines TRBV5-1 with TRBJ2-2; TRBD1 aligns across 10 bases. The trim removed 3 bases at V and 5 bases at J, leaving 4 bases unmatched. The germline CDR1 and CDR2 sequences are SGHRS and YFSETQ. The CDR3 consists of 15 residues. CDR3 residues: CASSYDRGLTGELFF. DNA of the CDR3: TGCGCCAGCAGCTACGACAGGGGGCTGACCGGGGAGCTGTTTTTT.

This clonotype was observed at least ten times. The chain combines TRBV3-1 with TRBJ1-2; 9 bases match TRBD1. From germline, CDR1 is LGHDT and CDR2 YNNKEL (reference sequence). The CDR3 totals 13 residues. The trim removed 4 bases at V and 6 bases at J, leaving 3 bases unmatched. The CDR3 bases are TGTGCCAGCAGCCCGTGGACAGGGGATGGCTACACCTTC. Translation: CASSPWTGDGYTF.

About this clonotype itself: Given a much more abundant clone one base away, this may be a read error. CDR3 in amino acids: CSARGTGPTYVQYF. CDR3 coding DNA: TGCAGTGCTAGGGGGACAGGTCCTACCTACGTGCAGTACTTC. V usage is TRBV20-1 and J usage is TRBJ2-7; 8 bases are shared with TRBD1. The CDR3 extends over 14 amino acids. From germline, CDR1 is DFQATT and CDR2 SNEGSKA (reference sequence).

This clonotype has more than one count but fewer than ten. This chain joins TRBV29-1 and TRBJ2-7; the D gene is possibly TRBD2 (7 bases). Germline V gene sequence: CDR1 SQVTM, CDR2 ANQGSEA. The V end lost 2 bases, the J end lost 1 base, and 21 bases lay between the germline ends. The CDR3 is made up of 17 amino acids. This chain's CDR3 is CSVERLRGAPGSYEQYF. The CDR3 bases are TGCAGCGTTGAACGTCTCCGGGGGGCCCCCGGTTCCTACGAGCAGTACTTC.

This clonotype was seen only a few times. The chain recombines TRBV19 with TRBJ2-1; 9 positions match TRBD1. Germline lookup yields CDR1 LNHDA and CDR2 SQIVND (reference sequence). The CDR3 is 16 residues long. J gave up 4 bases and V 6 bases, and 10 bases lay outside the gene matches. The CDR3 loop is CASRTDRGPMYNEQFF. In DNA, the CDR3 is TGTGCCAGTAGAACGGACAGGGGACCTATGTACAATGAGCAGTTCTTC.

This clonotype was counted a few times. The CDR3 DNA sequence: TGTGCCAGCAGTCGGGACCTGATGGGGCAGTATTTT. Residues: CASSRDLMGQYF. The chain joins TRBV2 to TRBJ2-3, with D perhaps TRBD1 or TRBD2 (5 bases each). This CDR3 region has 12 residues. Germline CDR1 is SNHLY and CDR2 is FYNNEI. The V end was cut by 5 bases, the J end by 11 bases, with 14 bases between.

This clonotype was picked up a small number of times. CDR3 sequence (DNA): TGTGCCAGCAGACGCAGGGAGTACGAGCAGTACTTC. Translated: CASRRREYEQYF. The V and J genes are TRBV12-3 or TRBV12-4 and TRBJ2-7; D is possibly TRBD1 or TRBD2 (5 bases each). This CDR3 is 12 amino acids long. Trimming cost V 6 bases and J 4 bases, with 10 bases left between them.

The gene calls are TRBV7-8 and TRBJ2-2; 7 bases match TRBD1. Trimming at V came to 1 base and at J to 6 bases, leaving 11 bases not matched to a gene. The germline gives CDR1 SGHVS, CDR2 FQNEAQ. The CDR3 extends over 17 amino acids. This chain's CDR3 is CASSLVEATGVSGELFF. As DNA, the CDR3 is TGTGCCAGCAGCTTAGTGGAGGCTACAGGGGTTTCCGGGGAGCTGTTTTTT.

The rearrangement uses TRBV3-1 and TRBJ2-1; 10 bases line up with TRBD2. The germline V gene has CDR1 LGHDT and CDR2 YNNKEL (reference sequence). V gave up 2 bases and J gave up 6 bases; unmatched junction bases: 16. The length of the CDR3 is 19 residues. The CDR3 spells CASSQSGGTRGLAVNEQFF. CDR3 sequence (DNA): TGTGCCAGCAGCCAATCGGGGGGGACCCGAGGACTAGCGGTCAATGAGCAGTTCTTC.

The table lists this clonotype with many counts. The chain employs TRBV4-3 and TRBJ2-1; 11 positions match TRBD2. The germline CDR1 and CDR2 sequences are LGHNA and YSLEER. CDR3 length: 16 residues. The V gene end was trimmed by 4 bases and the J gene end by 3 bases; junction bases not matched to a gene: 5. The CDR3, as DNA: TGCGCCAGCAGCCCATCGGGACTAGCGGACTACAATGAGCAGTTCTTC. As protein: CASSPSGLADYNEQFF.

This clonotype was picked up one time. The chain combines TRBV27 with TRBJ1-6; 9 bases match TRBD1. Germline CDR1 and CDR2: MNHEY and SMNVEV (reference sequence). V was clipped by 10 bases and J by 7 bases; unmatched bases: 8. The CDR3 contains 14 residues. CDR3 sequence: CAIRGTGRNSPLHF. In DNA, the CDR3 is TGTGCCATCAGAGGGACAGGGCGGAATTCACCCCTCCACTTT.

This clonotype appeared a few times. The V gene is TRBV28, the J gene TRBJ2-1; a possible D gene is TRBD2 (6 bases). V lost 2 bases and J 2 bases, leaving 10 bases between the germline ends. The CDR3 totals 15 residues. Germline CDR1 reads MDHEN; CDR2 reads SYDVKM. The CDR3 region is CASSLNRETYNEQFF. DNA for the CDR3: TGTGCCAGCAGTTTAAACCGGGAGACCTACAATGAGCAGTTCTTC.

This CDR3 reads CATSDPGGAGAGNEQFF. CDR3 coding DNA: TGTGCCACCAGTGACCCCGGGGGAGCGGGGGCCGGGAATGAGCAGTTCTTC. The rearrangement joins TRBV24-1 to TRBJ2-1; 8 bases map to TRBD2. Germline assignment: CDR1 KGHDR and CDR2 SFDVKD. The J segment lost 7 bases and the V segment lost 4 bases, leaving 14 bases of the junction unmatched. CDR3 size: 17 residues.

The sample holds a few counts of this clonotype. CDR3 sequence reads: CASSLRGGSPSYNEQFF. The CDR3, as DNA: TGCGCCAGCAGCTTGAGGGGCGGGAGCCCCTCCTACAATGAGCAGTTCTTC. The chain recombines TRBV5-1 with TRBJ2-1, with 7 bases fitting TRBD2. V gave up 1 base and J gave up 0 bases; unmatched junction bases: 7. The germline CDR1 and CDR2 sequences are SGHRS and YFSETQ. The CDR3 length is 17 residues.

This sequence joins TRBV11-1 and TRBJ1-1; tentatively, D is TRBD1 (5 bases). There are 19 residues in the CDR3. V lost 5 bases to trimming and J lost 1 base, with 26 bases between them. In germline, CDR1 is SGHAT, CDR2 FQDESV (reference sequence). The CDR3 bases are TGTGCCAGCAGCCTTGAGGGGCATTCGGTTGGTACATGGAACACTGAAGCTTTCTTT. This sequence encodes CASSLEGHSVGTWNTEAFF.